The 7 T cell receptor beta chains given below trace back to one sample, sequenced in a study of blood T cells in healthy people across ages. Next came a second PCR, run for about 7 to 12 cycles, which used a sample-barcoded 5' primer along with a J-beta primer mix. MiXCR was run by TCRdb on the 5' RACE reads, yielding one entry per CDR3 protein. In the table there are under 2 million distinct CDR3 sequences, around 35% of which are singletons. Sequences were obtained from blood. The receptor source for this set is a woman in her twenties or thirties in good health.

V is TRBV6-1 and J is TRBJ1-2; 8 bases agree with TRBD1. Germline V gives CDR1 MNHNS, CDR2 SASEGT. With V trimmed by 4 bases and J by 2 bases, 9 bases remained unmatched. There are 16 residues in the CDR3. As DNA, the CDR3 is TGTGCCAGCAGTGTAACTAATCAGGGGGCCAACTATGGCTACACCTTC. Its translation is CASSVTNQGANYGYTF.

CDR3 sequence: CASSRPSGVLFF. The CDR3, as DNA: TGTGCCAGCAGCCGCCCTTCCGGAGTACTGTTTTTT. J is TRBJ1-4 and V is TRBV3-1; D ambiguous. CDR3 size: 12 residues. CDR1 LGHDT and CDR2 YNNKEL come from the germline V gene (reference sequence). Trimming took off 4 bases at V and 13 bases at J, with 13 bases between the two ends.

The chain recombines TRBV10-3 with TRBJ1-5, with TRBD1 as a possible D gene (5 bases). CDR1 is ENHRY and CDR2 is SYGVKD in the germline V gene. Trimming removed 10 bases from V and 1 base from J, with 14 bases in between. The CDR3 has 14 amino acids. CDR3 residues: CATSGQQSNQPQHF. The CDR3 DNA reads TGTGCCACCTCGGGGCAACAGAGCAATCAGCCCCAGCATTTT.

The chain uses TRBV20-1 and TRBJ2-1; TRBD2 aligns across 8 bases. V lost 1 base and J lost 3; bases outside the gene matches: 8. CDR3 length: 16 amino acids. Per germline, CDR1 DFQATT and CDR2 SNEGSKA (reference sequence). CDR3 nucleotides: TGCAGTGCTAGAGCCCTACTAGCGGCCTTCTACAATGAGCAGTTCTTC. Its translation: CSARALLAAFYNEQFF.

This chain links TRBV29-1 with TRBJ2-3; TRBD2 matches 9 bases. The germline V gene encodes CDR1 SQVTM and CDR2 ANQGSEA. Trimming removed 4 bases from V and 3 bases from J; junction bases left unmatched: 8. The CDR3 loop spans 15 amino acids. The CDR3 nucleotides are TGCAGCGTTGGACAAGCGGGGGGCTTTACAGATACGCAGTATTTT. This gives the protein CSVGQAGGFTDTQYF.

This clonotype was detected only a few times. The chain links TRBV6-1 to TRBJ1-2, with TRBD1 matching over 7 bases. Looked up from germline, CDR1 is MNHNS and CDR2 is SASEGT. The V gene end was trimmed by 2 bases and the J gene end by 5 bases; junction bases not matched to a gene: 5. The CDR3 has 14 amino acids. The CDR3 reads CASSESQGGYGYTF. DNA for the CDR3: TGTGCCAGCAGTGAATCCCAGGGGGGGTATGGCTACACCTTC.

CDR3: CASSLSIGERYNEQFF. DNA for the CDR3: TGTGCCAGCAGTTTATCGATCGGTGAAAGATACAATGAGCAGTTCTTC. V gene TRBV27 combines with J gene TRBJ2-1; D call uncertain. Germline V gene sequence: CDR1 MNHEY, CDR2 SMNVEV (reference sequence). The CDR3 contains 16 residues. V lost 0 bases and J lost 4, with 13 bases in between.